This is a list of T cell receptor beta chains from one sample in a study of T cells in Graves' hyperthyroidism and ophthalmopathy. MiXCR was run by TCRdb on the multiplex PCR reads, yielding one entry per CDR3 protein. The data hold 250,000 or so distinct CDR3 sequences, with approximately 15% observed a single time. Sample: blood. The receptors derive from a middle-aged woman with Graves' hyperthyroidism that later progressed to Graves' ophthalmopathy. The CDR3 runs from the conserved cysteine through the conserved F or W. Fields, in order: V gene, clone size, J gene, D gene, CDR3 DNA, CDR3 protein. The D gene is left open where the match is weak. Rows may omit the clone size; those that give it use once, few, many or a size class.

TRBV6-1,-,TRBJ2-3,TRBD1,TGTGCCAGCAGAATCCGGGACAGCTCCACAGATACGCAGTATTTT,CASRIRDSSTDTQYF
TRBV13,many,TRBJ2-3,TRBD2,TGTGCCAGCAGCCAGCGGGGGCTGGATACGCAGTATTTT,CASSQRGLDTQYF
TRBV7-9,many,TRBJ2-1,-,TGTGCCAGCAGCGACCGGGACAATAAAATCCCCTACAATGAGCAGTTCTTC,CASSDRDNKIPYNEQFF
TRBV2,many,TRBJ1-5,-,TGTGCCAGCAGCGCCCGGGGGGTTGGCAATCAGCCCCAGCATTTT,CASSARGVGNQPQHF
TRBV5-1,-,TRBJ2-2,-,TGCGCCAGCAGCCCCTGGGGGACCGGGGAGCTGTTTTTT,CASSPWGTGELFF
TRBV28,many,TRBJ2-2,TRBD2,TGTGCCAGCAGTTTATCGAGCGGGAGGTGGGGCACCGGGGAGCTGTTTTTT,CASSLSSGRWGTGELFF
TRBV28,-,TRBJ1-4,-,TGTGCCAGCAGACAGCAGGGGTCGCGCCTAGAAAAACTGTTTTTT,CASRQQGSRLEKLFF
TRBV20-1,few,TRBJ2-2,TRBD1,TGCAGTGCCCTGGGACAGGGGAACACCGGGGAGCTGTTTTTT,CSALGQGNTGELFF
TRBV20-1,many,TRBJ1-5,TRBD1,TGCAGTGCTAGACGGGGACAGGTCAATCAGCCCCAGCATTTT,CSARRGQVNQPQHF
TRBV11-2,-,TRBJ2-3,TRBD1,TGTGCCAGCAGCCAGGGACAGGAACGAAGATACGCAGTATTT,CASSQGQERRYAVF
TRBV28,many,TRBJ2-2,TRBD2,TGTGCCAGCAGTTTCTTGAGCCTAGCGGGAGGGCCTTACACCGGGGAGCTGTTTTTT,CASSFLSLAGGPYTGELFF
TRBV28,many,TRBJ2-3,TRBD1,TGTGCCAGCAGCTCGACCAAGGGACAGGAGGAATGGGATACGCAGTATTTT,CASSSTKGQEEWDTQYF
TRBV3-1,-,TRBJ2-3,-,TGTGCCAGCAGCTGGGGGCGGACAGATACGCAGTATTTT,CASSWGRTDTQYF
TRBV6-1,-,TRBJ2-7,TRBD2,TGTGCCAGCAGCAGACAACCTAAGGCTAGCGGGAGCTCCTACGAGCAGTACTTC,CASSRQPKASGSSYEQYF
TRBV5-1,-,TRBJ2-3,TRBD1,TGCGCCAGCAGCTTGGTGCCCAGGGGGCAAGCAGATACGAAGTATTTT,CASSLVPRGQADTKYF
TRBV28,few,TRBJ2-3,TRBD2,TGCGCCAGCAGCCAAGAAGGAGCGGGAGGGTCCGATACGCAGTATTTT,CASSQEGAGGSDTQYF
TRBV5-6,many,TRBJ1-1,TRBD1,TGTGCCAGCAGCTTCGGGACAGGGACCGAAGCTTTCTTT,CASSFGTGTEAFF
TRBV6-1,few,TRBJ1-6,-,TGTGCCAGCAGCCTTCAAAAGGGGTTGGGTTCACCCCTCCACTTT,CASSLQKGLGSPLHF
TRBV6-1,many,TRBJ1-6,-,TGTGCCAGCACTGGGGAATTCCAAAATTCACCCCTCCACTTT,CASTGEFQNSPLHF
TRBV11-1,many,TRBJ2-7,-,TGTGCCAGCAGCTTATGGGACGGAACCTACGAGCAGTACTTC,CASSLWDGTYEQYF
TRBV11-2,many,TRBJ2-7,-,TGTGCCAGCAGCGAGTACAGGGTCCTTAACCCCTACGAGCAGTACTTC,CASSEYRVLNPYEQYF
TRBV18,-,TRBJ2-1,-,TGTGCCGGCTCTTTCGCGTGGAATGAGCAGTTCTTC,CAGSFAWNEQFF
TRBV18,few,TRBJ2-7,TRBD2,TGTGCCAGCTCACCAATAGCCGGGACTACACCCTCCTACGAGCAGTACTTC,CASSPIAGTTPSYEQYF
TRBV3-1,many,TRBJ2-5,-,TGTGCCAGCAGCCAAGATGGAGAGACCCAGTACTTC,CASSQDGETQYF
TRBV2,many,TRBJ2-3,-,TGTGCCAGCTGTTTTGCGGGACCCACAGATACGCAGTATTTT,CASCFAGPTDTQYF
TRBV29-1,few,TRBJ2-7,-,TGCAGCGTTATAGTGGGGTACTACGAGCAGTACTTC,CSVIVGYYEQYF
TRBV5-1,many,TRBJ1-4,TRBD1,TGCGCCAGCTCTCCGGGACAGGGCTGGACTGAAAAACTGTTTTTT,CASSPGQGWTEKLFF
TRBV24-1,many,TRBJ2-5,TRBD1,TGTGCCACCAGTGATTCGACAGGGGTCGGAGAGACCCAGTACTTC,CATSDSTGVGETQYF
TRBV2,many,TRBJ1-5,-,TGTGCCAGCAGAGGTAGGGGACAAGACTTCATGCAGCCCCAGCATTTT,CASRGRGQDFMQPQHF
TRBV28,-,TRBJ2-7,TRBD2,TGTGCCAGCAGTTTAAAAGGACTAGCTGGTCTCTACGAGCAGTACTTC,CASSLKGLAGLYEQYF
TRBV4-1,few,TRBJ1-1,-,TGCGCCAGCAGCCAAGATGCCGGGGATACTGAAGCTTTCTTT,CASSQDAGDTEAFF
TRBV6-1,many,TRBJ1-1,-,TGTGCCAGCAGCGTGGGACGGAGGAACACTGAAGCTTTCTTT,CASSVGRRNTEAFF
TRBV18,many,TRBJ2-5,-,TGTGCCAGCTCACCACCGGCTGTCCAAGAGACCCAGTACTTC,CASSPPAVQETQYF
TRBV4-2,few,TRBJ2-3,TRBD2,TGTGCCAGCAGCCAAGTTTTCGCGGGAGGCGGGGACACAGATACGCAGTATTTT,CASSQVFAGGGDTDTQYF
TRBV20-1,many,TRBJ2-3,TRBD2,TGCAGTGCGCCTCCTGGGACTAGCGGCACAGATACGCAGTATTTT,CSAPPGTSGTDTQYF
TRBV15,many,TRBJ1-5,TRBD1,TGTGCCACCAGCAGCAGAACGACAGGGGCGGGACAGCCCCAGCATTTT,CATSSRTTGAGQPQHF
TRBV24-1,many,TRBJ2-1,TRBD1,TGTGCCACCAGTGACTCTACCGGGACAGGGGATGGAGGTGAGCAGTTCTTC,CATSDSTGTGDGGEQFF
TRBV27,many,TRBJ1-1,-,TGTGCCAGCAAGCGCGGGGTGAACACTGAAGCTTTCTTT,CASKRGVNTEAFF
TRBV28,many,TRBJ2-7,TRBD1,TGTGCCAGCAGTACAAATAACAGGGGGGAGCAGTACTTC,CASSTNNRGEQYF
TRBV20-1,many,TRBJ2-5,-,TGCAGTGCCAGCCCTGGCCTAGAGACCCAGTACTTC,CSASPGLETQYF
TRBV11-3,many,TRBJ2-4,-,TGTGCCAGCAGCTTAACTCACGAGGGAGTGCTAGCCAAAAACATTCAGTACTTC,CASSLTHEGVLAKNIQYF
TRBV13,many,TRBJ2-2,TRBD2,TGTGCCAGCAGCTTCGGGGGGACTACCGGGGAGCTGTTTTTT,CASSFGGTTGELFF
TRBV14,many,TRBJ1-1,TRBD1,TGTGCCAGCAGCCAAGAGACAGGGAGGACTGAAGCTTTCTTT,CASSQETGRTEAFF
TRBV2,many,TRBJ1-1,-,TGTGCCAGCAGTGAAGGGCCGGGACTAAGCACTGAAGCTTTCTTT,CASSEGPGLSTEAFF
TRBV6-5,few,TRBJ2-7,TRBD2,TGTGCCAGCAGTTACTATCTGTTAGCGGGAGTAAGCGAGCAGTACTTC,CASSYYLLAGVSEQYF
TRBV2,-,TRBJ2-5,-,TGTGCCAGCACGTCCTCTCCAACAGATCCGCAAGAGACCGAGTACTTC,CASTSSPTDPQETEYF